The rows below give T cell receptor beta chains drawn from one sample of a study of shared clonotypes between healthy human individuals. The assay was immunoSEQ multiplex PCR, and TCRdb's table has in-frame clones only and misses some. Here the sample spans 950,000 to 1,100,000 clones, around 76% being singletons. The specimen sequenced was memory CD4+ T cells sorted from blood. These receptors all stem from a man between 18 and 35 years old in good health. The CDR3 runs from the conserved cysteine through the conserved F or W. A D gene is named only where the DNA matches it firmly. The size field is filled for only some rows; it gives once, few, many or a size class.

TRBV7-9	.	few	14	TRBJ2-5	CASSLLAAKETQYF	TGTGCCAGCAGCTTACTGGCGGCTAAAGAGACCCAGTACTTC
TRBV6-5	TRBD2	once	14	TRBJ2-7	CASTVAGGAYEQYF	TGTGCCAGCACCGTAGCGGGAGGGGCCTACGAGCAGTACTTC
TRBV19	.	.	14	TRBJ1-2	CASSIPGTDYGYTF	TGTGCCAGTAGTATCCCAGGGACCGACTATGGCTACACCTTC
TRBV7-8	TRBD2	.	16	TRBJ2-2	CASSLVASGRVGELFF	TGTGCCAGCAGCTTAGTTGCTAGCGGGAGGGTCGGGGAGCTGTTTTTT
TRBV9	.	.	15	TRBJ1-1	CASSPRVQDPLVAFF	TGTGCCAGCAGCCCCCGGGTTCAGGACCCGTTGGTAGCTTTCTTT
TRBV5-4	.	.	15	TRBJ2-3	CASSLERPSTDTQYF	TGTGCCAGCAGCTTGGAGCGACCTAGCACAGATACGCAGTATTTT
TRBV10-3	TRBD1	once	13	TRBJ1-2	CAIRGQGAGGYTF	TGTGCCATCAGGGGACAGGGGGCCGGTGGCTACACCTTC
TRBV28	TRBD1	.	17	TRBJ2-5	CASSSGIPGQGYQTQYF	TGTGCCAGCAGCTCCGGGATTCCAGGACAGGGATACCAGACCCAGTACTTC
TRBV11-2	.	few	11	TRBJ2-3	CASSLEDTQYF	TGTGCCAGCAGCTTAGAAGATACGCAGTATTTT
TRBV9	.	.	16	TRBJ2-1	CASSVVAGNLYNEQFF	TGTGCCAGCAGCGTAGTCGCGGGGAACCTCTACAATGAGCAGTTCTTC
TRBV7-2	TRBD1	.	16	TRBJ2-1	CASSLRGQVGGNEQFF	TGTGCCAGCAGCTTAAGGGGACAGGTAGGGGGGAATGAGCAGTTCTTC
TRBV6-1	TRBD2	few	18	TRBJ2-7	CASSAPPGLAGGPNEQYF	TGTGCCAGCAGTGCCCCTCCGGGACTAGCGGGAGGACCGAACGAGCAGTACTTC
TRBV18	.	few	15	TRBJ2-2	CASSPPRQVIGELFF	TGTGCCAGCTCACCACCCCGGCAGGTCATCGGGGAGCTGTTTTTT
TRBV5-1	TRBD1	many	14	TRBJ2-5	CASSRGTGEETQYF	TGCGCCAGCAGCCGAGGTACAGGGGAAGAGACCCAGTACTTC
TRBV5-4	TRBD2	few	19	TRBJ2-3	CASSPGLAGGPGGTDTQYF	TGTGCCAGCAGTCCTGGACTAGCGGGAGGGCCCGGGGGCACAGATACGCAGTATTTT
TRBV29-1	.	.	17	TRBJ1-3	CSALLGGSKTSGNTIYF	TGCAGCGCTCTCCTGGGGGGCAGCAAAACCTCTGGAAACACCATATATTTT
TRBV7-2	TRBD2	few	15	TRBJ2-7	CASSSRTSGGYEQYF	TGTGCCAGCAGCTCTAGGACTAGCGGGGGTTACGAGCAGTACTTC
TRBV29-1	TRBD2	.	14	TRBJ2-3	CSVVLAGGPGTQYF	TGCAGCGTTGTACTAGCGGGGGGGCCGGGTACGCAGTATTTT
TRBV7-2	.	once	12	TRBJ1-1	CASSLMGLAAFF	TGTGCCAGCAGCTTAATGGGTTTAGCAGCTTTCTTT
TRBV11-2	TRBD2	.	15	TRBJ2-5	CASSLGLAGPGTQYF	TGTGCCAGCAGCCTGGGACTAGCGGGGCCGGGGACCCAGTACTTC
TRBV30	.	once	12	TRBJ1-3	CAWIGPGNTIYF	TGTGCCTGGATCGGGCCTGGAAACACCATATATTTT
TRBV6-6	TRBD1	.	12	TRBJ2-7	CASRDRGGEQYF	TGTGCCAGCAGGGACAGGGGAGGCGAGCAGTACTTC
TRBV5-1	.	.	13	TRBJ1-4	CASSPEVGEKLFF	TGCGCCAGCAGCCCGGAAGTCGGTGAAAAACTGTTTTTT
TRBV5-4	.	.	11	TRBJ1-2	CALTGERGYTF	TGTGCCCTGACGGGGGAGCGTGGCTACACCTTC
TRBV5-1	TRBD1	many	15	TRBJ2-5	CASSLVAGGGETQYF	TGCGCCAGCAGCCTGGTGGCAGGGGGCGGAGAGACCCAGTACTTC
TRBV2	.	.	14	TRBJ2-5	CASSGGNPGETQYF	TGTGCCAGCAGTGGGGGTAACCCCGGGGAGACCCAGTACTTC
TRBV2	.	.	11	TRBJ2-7	CASSLREEQYF	TGTGCCAGCAGTCTTAGGGAAGAGCAGTACTTC
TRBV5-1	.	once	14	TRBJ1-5	CASSLDGSWQPQHF	TGCGCCAGCAGCCTGGACGGGTCGTGGCAGCCCCAGCATTTT
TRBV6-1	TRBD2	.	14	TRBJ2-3	CASALAGGRDTQYF	TGTGCCAGCGCCCTAGCGGGGGGGCGCGATACGCAGTATTTT
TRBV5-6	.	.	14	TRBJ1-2	CASSLAGPNYGYTF	TGTGCCAGCAGCTTGGCAGGACCTAACTATGGCTACACCTTC
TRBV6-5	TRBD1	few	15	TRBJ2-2	CASSYDRAGTGELFF	TGTGCCAGCAGTTACGACAGGGCAGGCACCGGGGAGCTGTTTTTT
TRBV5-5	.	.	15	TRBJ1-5	CASSLATAGNQPQHF	TGTGCCAGCAGCTTGGCCACAGCTGGCAATCAGCCCCAGCATTTT